The 8 T cell receptor beta chains below were found in one sample sequenced in a study of T cell responses to AZD1222 COVID-19 vaccine. Sequencing used immunoSEQ multiplex PCR; TCRdb keeps in-frame clones, though not all of them. The sample shows 100,000 to 130,000 clones, around 89% of them seen only once. The sample consisted of peripheral blood, taken on day 0 of AZD1222 vaccination. These receptor sequences come from an adult in good health.

The V gene is TRBV24-1, the J gene TRBJ2-3; no clear D gene. Germline CDR1 reads KGHDR; CDR2 reads SFDVKD. Between the trimmed V and J ends, which lost 4 bases and 0 bases, there was a span of 10 bases. The length of the CDR3 is 15 residues. CDR3 bases: TGTGCCACCAGTGAGTGGACCGCTAGCACAGATACGCAGTATTTT. Residues: CATSEWTASTDTQYF.

The chain is built from TRBV3-1 (or the pseudogene TRBV3-2) and TRBJ2-1, with 8 bases lining up with TRBD2. V shed 2 bases and J 9 bases; nucleotides not matched to a gene: 6. The germline V gene has CDR1 LGHDT and CDR2 YNNKEL (reference sequence). This CDR3 is 14 amino acids long. DNA for the CDR3: TGTGCCAGCAGCCAACCCGGGGGGGGCGGTGAGCAGTTCTTC. This codes for CASSQPGGGGEQFF.

The chain couples TRBV3-1 (or the pseudogene TRBV3-2) to TRBJ2-1; D unclear. The CDR3 totals 12 residues. Germline CDR1 LGHDT, CDR2 YNNKEL (reference sequence). V lost 2 bases and J lost 6, with 5 bases in between. The CDR3 loop is CASSQRLNEQFF. CDR3 nucleotide sequence: TGTGCCAGCAGCCAACGCCTCAATGAGCAGTTCTTC.

Here the CDR3 reads CASSYSGRGQTYEQYF. CDR3 bases: TGTGCCAGCAGTTACTCGGGACGTGGACAGACCTACGAGCAGTACTTC. This chain links TRBV6-2 or TRBV6-3 with TRBJ2-7, with TRBD1 as a possible D gene (6 bases). Per the germline V gene, CDR1 is MNHEY and CDR2 is SVGEGT. The CDR3 loop spans 16 amino acids. The V and J ends lost 0 bases and 2 bases respectively, with 14 bases between them.

The chain links TRBV3-1 (or the pseudogene TRBV3-2) to TRBJ1-2, with TRBD1 as a possible D gene (5 bases). The CDR3 is made up of 12 amino acids. CDR1 and CDR2 from the germline V gene are LGHDT and YNNKEL (reference sequence). The V end lost 8 bases, the J end lost 7 bases, and 14 bases lay between the germline ends. CDR3 sequence: CASGATTVGYTF. The CDR3 DNA reads as TGTGCCAGCGGAGCTACGACAGTTGGCTACACCTTC.

This chain joins TRBV5-1 and TRBJ2-1; 10 positions match TRBD1. The ends lost 5 bases at V and 6 bases at J; junction bases unmatched: 8. In germline, CDR1 is SGHRS, CDR2 YFSETQ. The CDR3 is made up of 15 amino acids. CDR3 DNA sequence: TGCGCCAGCAGTTTAAATGGACAGGGGGGCAATGAGCAGTTCTTC. Its translation is CASSLNGQGGNEQFF.

V gene TRBV6-6 combines with J gene TRBJ1-3; no clear D. Germline lookup yields CDR1 MNHNY and CDR2 SVGAGI (reference sequence). This CDR3 spans 15 amino acids. V dropped 0 bases and J dropped 1 base, with 7 bases sitting between them. The CDR3 nucleotides read TGTGCCAGCAGTTACTCAGAGGGTTCTGGAAACACCATATATTTT. This sequence encodes CASSYSEGSGNTIYF.

CDR3: CASSFDSRGLDEQFF. DNA of the CDR3: TGTGCCAGCAGCTTCGACTCTCGAGGGCTCGATGAGCAGTTCTTC. The chain uses TRBV13 and TRBJ2-1; TRBD2 might be the D (5 bases). CDR3 length equals 15 residues. CDR1 and CDR2 from the germline V gene are PRHDT and FYEKMQ (reference sequence). Between the trimmed V and J ends, which lost 3 bases and 8 bases, there was a span of 17 bases.